This T cell receptor (beta chain) was retrieved from a study of cytomegalovirus exposure and HLA in healthy donors. Study outcomes and limitations: Earlier analysis yielded a pattern in which most TCR beta V segments were productive about 90% or about 30% of the time.

The study ran its PCR with 60 Vbeta and 13 Jbeta primers. Clones were sequenced by immunoSEQ multiplex PCR, and TCRdb holds only the in-frame ones, with some missing. Of 75,000 to 90,000 clones detected, over 70% appear once; the ten largest clones hold 4.5% to 7%. The ends lost 5 bases at V and 6 bases at J; junction bases unmatched: 11. The germline V gene has CDR1 MDHEN and CDR2 SYDVKM. The CDR3 is made up of 16 amino acids. This clone appeared a few times. Its antigen is not identified. The material sequenced was PBMCs. The genes are TRBV28 and TRBJ2-7; the match to TRBD1 covers 12 bases. This TCR came from a male donor in good health and CMV-seropositive. CDR3 residues: CASSPLPGTGGGEQYF. For the CDR3, the DNA is TGTGCCAGCAGTCCCCTCCCCGGGACAGGGGGCGGCGAGCAGTACTTC.